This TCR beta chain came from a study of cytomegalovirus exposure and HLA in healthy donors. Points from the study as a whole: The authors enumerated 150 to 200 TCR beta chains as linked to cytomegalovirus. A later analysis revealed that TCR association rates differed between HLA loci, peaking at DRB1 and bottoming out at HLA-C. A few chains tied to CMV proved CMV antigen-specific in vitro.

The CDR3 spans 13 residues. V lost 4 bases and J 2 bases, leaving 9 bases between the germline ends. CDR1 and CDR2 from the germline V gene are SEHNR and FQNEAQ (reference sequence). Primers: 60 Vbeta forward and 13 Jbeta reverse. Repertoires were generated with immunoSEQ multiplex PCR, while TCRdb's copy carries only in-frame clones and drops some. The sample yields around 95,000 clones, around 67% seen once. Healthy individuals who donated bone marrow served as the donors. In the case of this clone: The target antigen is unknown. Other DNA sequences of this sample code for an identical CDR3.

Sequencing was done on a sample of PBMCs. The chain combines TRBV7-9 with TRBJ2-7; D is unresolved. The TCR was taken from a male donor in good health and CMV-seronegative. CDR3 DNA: TGTGCCAGCAGCTCCCTAGGTCCCTACGAGCAGTACTTC. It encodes CASSSLGPYEQYF.